This T cell receptor beta chain was captured by sequencing in a study of shared clonotypes between healthy human individuals. Study-wide points: Memory subsets generally showed smaller estimated richness than naive subsets did.

Positive CCR7 selection of CD45RO-negative cells yielded the naive CD8 cells, and terminally differentiated effector memory CD45RA+ cells were excluded. The CDR3 runs 13 residues. CDR1 and CDR2 from the germline V gene are MGHDK and SYGVNS. V was trimmed by 4 bases and J by 3 bases, leaving 8 bases between them. Remarks on this clone: Its antigen is unknown.

Deep-level assay runs were performed. Genomic DNA per cell subset filled all wells of several immunoSEQ plates. Original analysis: Junction-only sequences without quality scores were provided by ImmunoSEQ, so filtering was different. Libraries were prepared by immunoSEQ multiplex PCR; TCRdb keeps only in-frame clonotypes and omits some of them. V, J and clone size are those of that table, while D and trimming were read from the DNA. The table has roughly 1,800,000 clones, about 94% seen once. This receptor was taken from a man between 18 and 29 years old in good health. This chain joins TRBV25-1 and TRBJ2-3; D remains unclear. The sequencing input was naive CD8+ T cells sorted from blood. CDR3 sequence (DNA): TGTGCCAGCAGTGGGACCGCAACAGATACGCAGTATTTT. Protein product: CASSGTATDTQYF. The whole variable domain, filled in from reference TRBV25-1 and TRBJ2-3, reads EADIYQTPRYLVIGTGKKITLECSQTMGHDKMYWYQQDPGMELHLIHYSYGVNSTEKGDLSSESTVSRIRTEHFPLTLESARPSHTSQYLCASSGTATDTQYFGPGTRLTVL.